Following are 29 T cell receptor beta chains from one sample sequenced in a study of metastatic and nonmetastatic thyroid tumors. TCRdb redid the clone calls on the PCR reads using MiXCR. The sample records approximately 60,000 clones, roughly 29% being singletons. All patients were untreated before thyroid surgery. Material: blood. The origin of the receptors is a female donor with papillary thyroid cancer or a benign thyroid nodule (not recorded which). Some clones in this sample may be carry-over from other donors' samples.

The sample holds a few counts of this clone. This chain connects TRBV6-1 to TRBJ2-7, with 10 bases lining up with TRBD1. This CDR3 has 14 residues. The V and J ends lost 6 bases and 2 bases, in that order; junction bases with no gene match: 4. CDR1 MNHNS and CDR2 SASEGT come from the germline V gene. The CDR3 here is CASRPGQGTYEQYF. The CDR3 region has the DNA TGTGCCAGCAGACCGGGACAGGGGACCTACGAGCAGTACTTC.

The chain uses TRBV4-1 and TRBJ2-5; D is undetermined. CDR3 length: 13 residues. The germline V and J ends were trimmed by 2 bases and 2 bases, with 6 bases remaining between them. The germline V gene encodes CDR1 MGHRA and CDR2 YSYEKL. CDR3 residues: CASSQLVQETQYF. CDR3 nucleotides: TGCGCCAGCAGCCAACTAGTTCAAGAGACCCAGTACTTC.

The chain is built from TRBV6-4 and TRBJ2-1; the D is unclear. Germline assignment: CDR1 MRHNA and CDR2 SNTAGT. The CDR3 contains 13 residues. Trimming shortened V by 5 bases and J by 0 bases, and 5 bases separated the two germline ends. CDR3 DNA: TGTGCCAGCAGTCGTAGCTCCTACAATGAGCAGTTCTTC. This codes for CASSRSSYNEQFF.

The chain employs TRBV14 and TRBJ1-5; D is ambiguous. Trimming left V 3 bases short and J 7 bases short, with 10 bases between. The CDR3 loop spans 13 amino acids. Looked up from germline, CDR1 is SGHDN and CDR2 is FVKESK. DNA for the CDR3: TGTGCCAGCAGCCAGAGCTTCGGGCAGCCCCAGCATTTT. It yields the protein CASSQSFGQPQHF.

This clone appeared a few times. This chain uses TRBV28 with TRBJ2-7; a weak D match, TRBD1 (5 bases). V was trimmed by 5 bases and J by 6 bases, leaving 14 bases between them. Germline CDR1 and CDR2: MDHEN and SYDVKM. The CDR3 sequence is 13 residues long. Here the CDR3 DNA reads TGTGCCAGCAGTAGGGGAATAGAGGCCGAGCAGTACTTC. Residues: CASSRGIEAEQYF. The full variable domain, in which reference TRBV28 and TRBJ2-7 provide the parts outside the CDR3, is DVKVTQSSRYLVKRTGEKVFLECVQDMDHENMFWYRQDPGLGLRLIYFSYDVKMKEKGDIPEGYSVSREKKERFSLILESASTNQTSMYLCASSRGIEAEQYFGPGTRLTVT.

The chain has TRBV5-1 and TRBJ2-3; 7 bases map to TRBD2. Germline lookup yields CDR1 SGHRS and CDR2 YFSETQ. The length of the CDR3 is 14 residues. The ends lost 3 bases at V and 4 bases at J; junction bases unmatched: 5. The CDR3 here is CASSSGTNADTQYF. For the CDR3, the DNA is TGCGCCAGCAGCTCCGGGACTAATGCAGATACGCAGTATTTT.

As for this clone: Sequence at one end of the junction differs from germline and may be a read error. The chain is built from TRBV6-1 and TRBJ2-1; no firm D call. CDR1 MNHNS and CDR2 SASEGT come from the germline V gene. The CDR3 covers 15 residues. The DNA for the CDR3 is TGTTCCAGCACCAAGGACCTGTATACCTACAATGAGCAGTTCTTC. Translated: CSSTKDLYTYNEQFF.

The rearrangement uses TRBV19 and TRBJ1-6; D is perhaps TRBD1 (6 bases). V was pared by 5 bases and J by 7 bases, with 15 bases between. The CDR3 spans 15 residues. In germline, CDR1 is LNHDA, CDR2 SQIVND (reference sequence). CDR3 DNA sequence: TGTGCCAGTAGTTCACAGGGATTCGACAATTCACCCCTCCACTTT. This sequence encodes CASSSQGFDNSPLHF. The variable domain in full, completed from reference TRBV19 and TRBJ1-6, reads DGGITQSPKYLFRKEGQNVTLSCEQNLNHDAMYWYRQDPGQGLRLIYYSQIVNDFQKGDIAEGYSVSREKKESFPLTVTSAQKNPTAFYLCASSSQGFDNSPLHFGNGTRLTVT.

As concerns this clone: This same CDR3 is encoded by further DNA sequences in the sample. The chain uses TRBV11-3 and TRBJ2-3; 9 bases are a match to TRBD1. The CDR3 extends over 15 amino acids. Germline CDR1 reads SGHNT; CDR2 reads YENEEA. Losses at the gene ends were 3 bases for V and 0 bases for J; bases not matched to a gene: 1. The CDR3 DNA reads TGTGCCAGCAGCTTTGGGACAGGGAGCACAGATACGCAGTATTTT. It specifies CASSFGTGSTDTQYF. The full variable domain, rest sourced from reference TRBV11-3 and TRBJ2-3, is EAGVVQSPRYKIIEKKQPVAFWCNPISGHNTLYWYLQNLGQGPELLIRYENEEAVDDSQLPKDRFSAERLKGVDSTLKIQPAELGDSAVYLCASSFGTGSTDTQYFGPGTRLTVL.

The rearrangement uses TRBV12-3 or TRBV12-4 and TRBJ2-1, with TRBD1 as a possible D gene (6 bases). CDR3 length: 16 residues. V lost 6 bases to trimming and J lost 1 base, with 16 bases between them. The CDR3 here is CASSFLTGSSYNEQFF. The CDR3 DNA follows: TGTGCCAGCAGCTTCCTCACAGGGAGTTCCTACAATGAGCAGTTCTTC.

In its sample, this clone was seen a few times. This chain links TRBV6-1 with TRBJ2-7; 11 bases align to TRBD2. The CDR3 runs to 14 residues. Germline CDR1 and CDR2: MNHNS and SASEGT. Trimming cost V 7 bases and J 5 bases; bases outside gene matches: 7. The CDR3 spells CASKDSGRVDEQYF. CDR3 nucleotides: TGTGCCAGCAAGGATAGCGGGAGGGTCGACGAGCAGTACTTC.

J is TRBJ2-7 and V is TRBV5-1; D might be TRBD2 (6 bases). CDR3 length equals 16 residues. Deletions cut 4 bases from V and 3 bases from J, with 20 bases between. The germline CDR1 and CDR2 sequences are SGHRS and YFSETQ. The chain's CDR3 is CASSTRVAGFGYEQYF. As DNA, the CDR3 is TGCGCCAGCAGCACTAGAGTCGCGGGATTTGGCTACGAGCAGTACTTC.

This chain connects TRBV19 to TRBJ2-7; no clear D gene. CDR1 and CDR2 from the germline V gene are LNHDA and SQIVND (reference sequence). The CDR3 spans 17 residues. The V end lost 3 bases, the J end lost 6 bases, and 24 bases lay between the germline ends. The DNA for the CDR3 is TGTGCCAGTAGTATTCGTTACCACCCGGGTCATCTCGGCGAGCAGTACTTC. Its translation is CASSIRYHPGHLGEQYF. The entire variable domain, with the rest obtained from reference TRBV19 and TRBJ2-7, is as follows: DGGITQSPKYLFRKEGQNVTLSCEQNLNHDAMYWYRQDPGQGLRLIYYSQIVNDFQKGDIAEGYSVSREKKESFPLTVTSAQKNPTAFYLCASSIRYHPGHLGEQYFGPGTRLTVT.

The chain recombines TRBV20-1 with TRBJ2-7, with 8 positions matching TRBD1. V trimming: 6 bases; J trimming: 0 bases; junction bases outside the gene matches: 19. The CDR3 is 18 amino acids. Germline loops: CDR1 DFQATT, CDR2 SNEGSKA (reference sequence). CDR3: CSAETKLTGEMSSYEQYF. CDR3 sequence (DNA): TGCAGTGCCGAGACTAAATTGACAGGGGAGATGAGCTCCTACGAGCAGTACTTC.

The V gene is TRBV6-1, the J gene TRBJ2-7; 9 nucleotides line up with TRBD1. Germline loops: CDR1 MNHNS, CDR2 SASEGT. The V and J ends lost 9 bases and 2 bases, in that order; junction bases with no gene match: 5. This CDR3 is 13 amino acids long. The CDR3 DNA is TGTGCCAGTAGGGACAGGGATACCTACGAGCAGTACTTC. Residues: CASRDRDTYEQYF.

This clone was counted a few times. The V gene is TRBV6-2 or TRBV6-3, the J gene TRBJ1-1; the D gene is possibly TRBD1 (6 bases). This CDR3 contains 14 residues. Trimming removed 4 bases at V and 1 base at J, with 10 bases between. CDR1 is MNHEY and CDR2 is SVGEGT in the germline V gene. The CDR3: CASSSKTGNTEAFF. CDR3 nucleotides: TGTGCCAGCAGTTCCAAGACAGGGAACACTGAAGCTTTCTTT.

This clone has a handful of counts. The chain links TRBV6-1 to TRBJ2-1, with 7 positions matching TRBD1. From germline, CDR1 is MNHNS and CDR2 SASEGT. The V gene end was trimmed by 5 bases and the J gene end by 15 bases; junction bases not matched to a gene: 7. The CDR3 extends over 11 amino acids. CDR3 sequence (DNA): TGTGCCAGCAGTCCCGACAGGGATCGGTTCTTC. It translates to CASSPDRDRFF.

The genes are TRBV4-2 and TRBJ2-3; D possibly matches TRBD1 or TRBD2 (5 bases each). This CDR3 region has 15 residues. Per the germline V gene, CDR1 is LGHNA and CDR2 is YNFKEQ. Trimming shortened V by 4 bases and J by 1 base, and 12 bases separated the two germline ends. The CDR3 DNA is TGTGCCAGCAGCCTAGGGACGGCCCGCACAGATACGCAGTATTTT. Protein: CASSLGTARTDTQYF.

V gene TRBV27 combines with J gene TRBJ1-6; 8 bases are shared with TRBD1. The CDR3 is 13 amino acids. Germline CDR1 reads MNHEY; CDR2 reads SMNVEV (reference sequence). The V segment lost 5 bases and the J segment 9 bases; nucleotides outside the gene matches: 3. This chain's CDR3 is CASSRTGSSPLHF. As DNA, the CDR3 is TGTGCCAGCAGTCGGACAGGGTCTTCACCCCTCCACTTT.

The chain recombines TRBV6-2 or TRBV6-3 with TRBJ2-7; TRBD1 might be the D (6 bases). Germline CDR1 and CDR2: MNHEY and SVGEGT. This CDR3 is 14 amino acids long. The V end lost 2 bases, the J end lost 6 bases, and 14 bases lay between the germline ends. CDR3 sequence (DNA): TGTGCCAGCAGTTACGTGGGGGAAGGGGGCGAGCAGTACTTC. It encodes CASSYVGEGGEQYF.

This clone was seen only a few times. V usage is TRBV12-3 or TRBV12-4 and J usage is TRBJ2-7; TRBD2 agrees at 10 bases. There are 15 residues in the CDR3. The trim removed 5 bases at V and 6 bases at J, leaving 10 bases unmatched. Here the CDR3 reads CASSPTSGTGSEQYF. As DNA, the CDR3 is TGTGCCAGCAGTCCCACTAGCGGGACTGGGAGCGAGCAGTACTTC.

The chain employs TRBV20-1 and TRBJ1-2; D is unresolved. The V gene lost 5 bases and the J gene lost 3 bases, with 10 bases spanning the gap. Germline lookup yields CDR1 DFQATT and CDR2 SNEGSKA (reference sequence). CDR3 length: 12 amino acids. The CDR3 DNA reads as TGCAGTGCTTACGGGAGGGACTATGGCTACACCTTC. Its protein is CSAYGRDYGYTF.

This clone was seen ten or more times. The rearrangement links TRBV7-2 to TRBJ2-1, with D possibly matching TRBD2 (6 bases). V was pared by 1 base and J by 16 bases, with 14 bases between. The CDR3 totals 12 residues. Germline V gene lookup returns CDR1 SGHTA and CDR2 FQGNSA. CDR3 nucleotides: TGTGCCAGCAGCTTAGGGGGGACTCGGGGATTCTTC. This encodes CASSLGGTRGFF.

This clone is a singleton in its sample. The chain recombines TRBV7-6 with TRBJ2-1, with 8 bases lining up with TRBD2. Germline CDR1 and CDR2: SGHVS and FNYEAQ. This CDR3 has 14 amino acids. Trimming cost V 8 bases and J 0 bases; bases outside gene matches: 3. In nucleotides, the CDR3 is TGTGCCAGCGTGAGCGGGAGCTCCTACAATGAGCAGTTCTTC. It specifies CASVSGSSYNEQFF.

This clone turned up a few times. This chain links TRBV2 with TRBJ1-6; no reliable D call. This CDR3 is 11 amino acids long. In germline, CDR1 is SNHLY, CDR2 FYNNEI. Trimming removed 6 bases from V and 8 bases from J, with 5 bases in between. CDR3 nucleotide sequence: TGTGCCAGCAGCGGGGATTCACCCCTCCACTTT. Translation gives CASSGDSPLHF. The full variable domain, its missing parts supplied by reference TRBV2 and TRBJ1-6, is EPEVTQTPSHQVTQMGQEVILRCVPISNHLYFYWYRQILGQKVEFLVSFYNNEISEKSEIFDDQFSVERPDGSNFTLKIRSTKLEDSAMYFCASSGDSPLHFGNGTRLTVT.

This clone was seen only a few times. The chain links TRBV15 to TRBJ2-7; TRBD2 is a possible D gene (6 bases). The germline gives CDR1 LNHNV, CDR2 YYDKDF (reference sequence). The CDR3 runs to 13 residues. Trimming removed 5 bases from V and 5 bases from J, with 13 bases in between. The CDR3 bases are TGTGCCACCAGCTTCGGAGGGGCCCACGAGCAGTACTTC. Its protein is CATSFGGAHEQYF.

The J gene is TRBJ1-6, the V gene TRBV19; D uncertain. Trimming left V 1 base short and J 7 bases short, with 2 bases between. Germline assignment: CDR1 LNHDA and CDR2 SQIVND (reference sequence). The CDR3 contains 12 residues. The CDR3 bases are TGTGCCAGTAGTATAGGGAATTCACCCCTCCACTTT. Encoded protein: CASSIGNSPLHF.

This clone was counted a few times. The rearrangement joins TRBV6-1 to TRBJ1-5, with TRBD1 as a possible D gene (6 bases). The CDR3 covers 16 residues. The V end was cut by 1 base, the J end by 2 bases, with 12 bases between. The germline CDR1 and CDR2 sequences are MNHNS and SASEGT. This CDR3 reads CASSEVAGEGNQPQHF. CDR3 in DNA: TGTGCCAGCAGTGAAGTGGCAGGGGAGGGCAATCAGCCCCAGCATTTT.

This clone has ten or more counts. The CDR3 sequence is CASNRDRGTYEQYF. CDR3 nucleotide sequence: TGTGCCAGTAACCGGGACAGGGGGACCTACGAGCAGTACTTC. The chain uses TRBV19 and TRBJ2-7; 11 nucleotides match TRBD1. The germline V gene encodes CDR1 LNHDA and CDR2 SQIVND (reference sequence). The CDR3 runs 14 residues. Trimming at V came to 7 bases and at J to 2 bases, leaving 4 bases not matched to a gene.